These 8 T cell receptor beta chains were sequenced from one sample in a study of blood T cell repertoires in COVID-19. Profiling relied on immunoSEQ multiplex PCR, and the TCRdb table lists in-frame clones only, not all of them. The table shows approximately 65,000 clones, with 75% to 95% occurring only once. Sequenced sample: peripheral blood. The receptors originated from a woman in her late teens or twenties with acute or convalescent COVID-19.

The DNA of the CDR3 is TGTGCCATCAGTGAGTCCCCGCGGGGGACAGGGGAAACTAACTATGGCTACACCTTC. Translated: CAISESPRGTGETNYGYTF. V usage is TRBV10-3 and J usage is TRBJ1-2, with 10 nucleotides matching TRBD1. From germline, CDR1 is ENHRY and CDR2 SYGVKD. V shed 0 bases, J shed 0 bases, and the junction held 10 bases outside the gene matches. The CDR3 consists of 19 residues.

This chain connects TRBV4-1 to TRBJ2-2, with 9 positions matching TRBD2. The germline V gene encodes CDR1 MGHRA and CDR2 YSYEKL. V shed 3 bases, J shed 0 bases, and the junction held 11 bases outside the gene matches. This CDR3 has 19 residues. In DNA form, the CDR3 reads TGCGCCAGCAGCCATGAACAAGCGGGAGGCCTGACGAACACCGGGGAGCTGTTTTTT. Its translation is CASSHEQAGGLTNTGELFF.

V usage is TRBV19 and J usage is TRBJ1-1; D remains ambiguous. CDR1 LNHDA and CDR2 SQIVND come from the germline V gene (reference sequence). This CDR3 is built from 12 residues. V was shortened by 7 bases and J by 5 bases, with 11 bases between the two germline ends. The CDR3 spells CASMTGKTEAFF. The CDR3 coding sequence is TGTGCCAGTATGACCGGGAAGACTGAAGCTTTCTTT.

The chain combines TRBV29-1 with TRBJ2-1; D remains ambiguous. The germline CDR1 and CDR2 sequences are SQVTM and ANQGSEA. Trimming took off 6 bases at V and 4 bases at J, with 7 bases between the two ends. This CDR3 is built from 11 residues. CDR3 amino acids: CSVHMYNEQFF. In nucleotides, the CDR3 is TGCAGCGTGCACATGTACAATGAGCAGTTCTTC.

V gene TRBV11-2 combines with J gene TRBJ2-5, with 7 bases aligning to TRBD2. Germline CDR1 reads SGHAT; CDR2 reads FQNNGV. CDR3 length equals 14 residues. The J segment lost 5 bases and the V segment lost 3 bases, leaving 6 bases of the junction unmatched. CDR3 in amino acids: CASSFTAGEETQYF. The CDR3 nucleotides are TGTGCCAGCAGCTTCACGGCGGGAGAGGAGACCCAGTACTTC.

The chain is built from TRBV7-9 and TRBJ1-3, with 10 bases that match TRBD1. The germline CDR1 and CDR2 sequences are SEHNR and FQNEAQ (reference sequence). The CDR3 contains 19 residues. Unmatched junction bases numbered 14, after V lost 6 bases and J lost 0 bases. Here the CDR3 DNA reads TGTGCCAGCAGTAACACCCCGGGACAGGGGTCCCACTCTGGAAACACCATATATTTT. It specifies CASSNTPGQGSHSGNTIYF.

The gene calls are TRBV19 and TRBJ1-2, with 12 nucleotides matching TRBD1. Germline V lookup: CDR1 LNHDA, CDR2 SQIVND (reference sequence). J was trimmed by 7 bases and V by 6 bases; bases with no gene match: 15. The CDR3 has 17 residues. CDR3 region: CASSQRFRGQGAAGYTF. For the CDR3, the DNA is TGTGCCAGTAGCCAACGGTTTAGGGGACAGGGGGCCGCTGGCTACACCTTC.

V usage is TRBV29-1 and J usage is TRBJ1-2; 7 nucleotides match TRBD1. The CDR3 consists of 14 residues. Germline V CDR1 and CDR2: SQVTM, ANQGSEA. Germline trimming cut 3 bases from V and 2 bases from J; bases unmatched to any gene: 6. CDR3 protein: CSVDDRAENYGYTF. In nucleotides, the CDR3 is TGCAGCGTTGATGACAGGGCTGAAAACTATGGCTACACCTTC.